The sequence of this T cell receptor (beta chain) was determined in a study of sequential checkpoint blockade in melanoma. Study details: Patients were randomized 1:1 to nivolumab-then-ipilimumab or ipilimumab-then-nivolumab first-line. Both treatment sequences were followed by maintenance nivolumab.

The method was immunoSEQ multiplex PCR; TCRdb's version includes in-frame clones alone and lacks a portion of them. Counted here are about 17,000 clones, roughly 80% occurring once; the ten biggest clones make up 30% to 40%. The CDR3 has 15 amino acids. The junction had 7 bases not matched to a gene; V was cut back by 6 bases and J by 6 bases. Germline assignment: CDR1 MDHEN and CDR2 SYDVKM. Treatment of the sample: randomized to nivolumab then ipilimumab (arm A) or the reverse (arm B). From thawed PBMCs, live CD3+CD8+ cells negative for CD19 and CD56 were sorted. The sequences come from CD8+ T cells sorted from blood (inferred from file names), collected from a patient given nivolumab and ipilimumab in sequence. The chain carries TRBV28 and TRBJ2-1; 11 nucleotides align to TRBD1. This sequence originates from a human donor with melanoma. The DNA for the CDR3 is TGTGCCAGCAGGGGGACAGGGGGGTCCATCAATGAGCAGTTCTTC. This sequence encodes CASRGTGGSINEQFF.